This note documents a single TCR beta chain sequence. This entry belongs to a study of control samples from healthy donors and cancer patients. Trimming cost V 5 bases and J 2 bases; bases outside gene matches: 2. There are 14 residues in the CDR3. Germline values: CDR1 MDHEN, CDR2 SYDVKM. Measured with immunoSEQ multiplex PCR; TCRdb has only the in-frame clones, and not every one. This table has about 130,000 clones, roughly nine tenths appearing once. Specimen: blood. The clonotype was recovered from a man aged 18 to 29 in good health. The rearrangement uses TRBV28 and TRBJ2-7, with 11 nucleotides matching TRBD1. This CDR3 is CASSGTGGPYEQYF. CDR3 in DNA: TGTGCCAGCAGTGGGACAGGGGGTCCCTACGAGCAGTACTTC.